A single sample is the source of the 25 T cell receptor beta chains below, sequenced in a study of blood T cell repertoires in COVID-19. This table comes from immunoSEQ multiplex PCR, and its TCRdb copy is limited to in-frame clones, with some not included. The table lists under 500,000 clones, around 89% of them singletons. Sequencing was done on a sample of PBMCs or T cells enriched from blood (not recorded which). The receptor source for this set is a man aged 30 to 39 who had recovered from COVID-19.

The rearrangement joins TRBV5-5 to TRBJ2-1; TRBD2 aligns across 12 bases. V gave up 2 bases and J gave up 5 bases; unmatched junction bases: 2. The germline V gene encodes CDR1 SGHKS and CDR2 YYEKEE (reference sequence). The CDR3 has 15 amino acids. The CDR3, as DNA: TGTGCCAGCAGCTTCCGACTAGCGGGGGACAATGAGCAGTTCTTC. Translating it yields CASSFRLAGDNEQFF.

The DNA for the CDR3 is TGTGCCAGCAGTTACTCAGCAGACTATAGCAATCAGCCCCAGCATTTT. This gives the protein CASSYSADYSNQPQHF. This sequence joins TRBV6-5 and TRBJ1-5; no clear D gene. CDR3 length: 16 amino acids. The V and J ends lost 0 bases and 0 bases respectively, with 9 bases between them. Germline CDR1 MNHEY, CDR2 SVGAGI.

The chain is built from TRBV29-1 and TRBJ2-1; D gene uncertain. The CDR3 covers 13 residues. The germline CDR1 and CDR2 sequences are SQVTM and ANQGSEA. V lost 5 bases, J lost 2 bases, and 10 bases lay in between. This CDR3 is CSVTVIPYNEQFF. The CDR3, as DNA: TGCAGCGTTACAGTAATCCCCTACAATGAGCAGTTCTTC.

This chain uses TRBV19 with TRBJ1-4; D unclear. This CDR3 region has 13 residues. Per germline, CDR1 LNHDA and CDR2 SQIVND (reference sequence). V gave up 7 bases and J gave up 7 bases, with 13 bases separating them. The CDR3 protein is CASNMQVGEKLFF. The CDR3 nucleotides read TGTGCCAGTAACATGCAAGTTGGTGAAAAACTGTTTTTT.

The gene calls are TRBV11-2 and TRBJ2-1, with 16 bases lining up with TRBD2. CDR3 length equals 14 residues. J lost 12 bases, V lost 5 bases, and 4 bases had no gene match. Germline values: CDR1 SGHAT, CDR2 FQNNGV. CDR3 in amino acids: CASSLGLAGGGQFF. The CDR3 DNA follows: TGTGCCAGCAGCCTGGGACTAGCGGGAGGGGGGCAGTTCTTC.

This rearrangement joins TRBV19 to TRBJ2-1; TRBD1 agrees at 7 bases. The CDR3 is 14 amino acids. Germline values: CDR1 LNHDA, CDR2 SQIVND (reference sequence). The V gene end was trimmed by 4 bases and the J gene end by 8 bases; junction bases not matched to a gene: 8. The CDR3 region has the DNA TGTGCCAGTAGTAAGCGACAGGGTTTCGATGAGCAGTTCTTC. It specifies CASSKRQGFDEQFF.

J is TRBJ1-3 and V is TRBV3-1 (or the pseudogene TRBV3-2); D is undetermined. Looked up from germline, CDR1 is LGHDT and CDR2 is YNNKEL (reference sequence). V was cut by 4 bases and J by 3 bases, with 7 bases left in between. The CDR3 has 13 residues. The CDR3 spells CASSLLRGNTIYF. The CDR3 bases are TGTGCCAGCAGCCTCCTCCGTGGAAACACCATATATTTT.

The CDR3 loop is CASSRLAGQDEQFF. The CDR3 DNA is TGTGCCAGTTCGAGACTAGCGGGACAGGATGAGCAGTTCTTC. The rearrangement uses TRBV11-2 and TRBJ2-1; TRBD2 matches 11 bases. This CDR3 spans 14 amino acids. With 9 bases clipped from V and 8 bases from J, the junction kept 9 bases outside the gene matches. CDR1 is SGHAT and CDR2 is FQNNGV in the germline V gene.

The chain recombines TRBV5-1 with TRBJ2-2, with D perhaps matching TRBD1 (5 bases). CDR1 SGHRS and CDR2 YFSETQ come from the germline V gene. The CDR3 spans 18 residues. The V gene lost 4 bases and the J gene lost 1 base, with 20 bases spanning the gap. As DNA, the CDR3 is TGCGCCAGCAGCCCCTACCCCAGGGTACGGGTGAACACCGGGGAGCTGTTTTTT. Residues: CASSPYPRVRVNTGELFF.

CDR3 bases: TGTGCCAGTAGTAGGGGGGAGGATCAGCCCCAGCATTTT. Its protein is CASSRGEDQPQHF. The gene calls are TRBV19 and TRBJ1-5; D is perhaps TRBD1 (5 bases). Germline CDR1 is LNHDA and CDR2 is SQIVND (reference sequence). The CDR3 consists of 13 residues. V gave up 4 bases and J gave up 5 bases, with 9 bases separating them.

A few counts support this clone. This chain links TRBV10-2 with TRBJ1-2; D is undetermined. This CDR3 region has 13 residues. Germline V gene data show CDR1 as WSHSY and CDR2 as SAAADI. V dropped 3 bases and J dropped 3 bases, with 8 bases sitting between them. CDR3 residues: CASSDTKDYGYTF. CDR3 nucleotides: TGCGCCAGCAGTGACACTAAGGACTATGGCTACACCTTC.

The chain recombines TRBV19 with TRBJ1-4, with D perhaps TRBD1 (5 bases). V was clipped by 4 bases and J by 8 bases, with 14 bases between them. This CDR3 region has 14 residues. CDR1 and CDR2 from the germline V gene are LNHDA and SQIVND (reference sequence). CDR3 coding DNA: TGTGCCAGTAGTAACCGGGACTCGAGGGAAAAACTGTTTTTT. Its translation: CASSNRDSREKLFF.

The J gene is TRBJ2-7, the V gene TRBV10-3; possible D gene TRBD2, 5 bases. Germline V gives CDR1 ENHRY, CDR2 SYGVKD. The CDR3 totals 15 residues. Trimming pared 2 bases from V and 4 bases from J, leaving 15 bases between. CDR3 coding DNA: TGTGCCATCAGTGAGGGCCTAGCTTTATTGTACGAGCAGTACTTC. This codes for CAISEGLALLYEQYF.

V and J are TRBV4-1 and TRBJ2-1; the D is unclear. CDR1 MGHRA and CDR2 YSYEKL come from the germline V gene. This CDR3 has 15 residues. The V and J ends lost 1 base and 5 bases respectively, with 12 bases between them. The CDR3 DNA is TGCGCCAGCAGCCAAGCGGTTTACGAGCACAATGAGCAGTTCTTC. Translated: CASSQAVYEHNEQFF.

The chain joins TRBV19 to TRBJ2-7, with 7 bases aligning to TRBD2. After removal of 5 bases from V and 6 bases from J, the junction contained 10 bases not matched to a gene. The germline CDR1 and CDR2 sequences are LNHDA and SQIVND (reference sequence). The CDR3 loop spans 14 amino acids. CDR3 DNA sequence: TGTGCCAGTAGTTACAGCGGGGCCCCTATCGAGCAGTACTTC. The encoded protein is CASSYSGAPIEQYF. The full variable domain, with the rest looked up from reference TRBV19 and TRBJ2-7, is DGGITQSPKYLFRKEGQNVTLSCEQNLNHDAMYWYRQDPGQGLRLIYYSQIVNDFQKGDIAEGYSVSREKKESFPLTVTSAQKNPTAFYLCASSYSGAPIEQYFGPGTRLTVT.

This clone is a singleton in its sample. The chain uses TRBV7-2 and TRBJ2-6; TRBD1 matches 7 bases. J was trimmed by 2 bases and V by 4 bases; bases with no gene match: 8. The CDR3 contains 17 residues. Per the germline V gene, CDR1 is SGHTA and CDR2 is FQGNSA. Here the CDR3 DNA reads TGTGCCAGCAGCTGGGCGGACAGGTTAGCTGGGGCCAACGTCCTGACTTTC. Protein: CASSWADRLAGANVLTF.

The chain uses TRBV10-3 and TRBJ2-1, with a tentative D call TRBD2 (6 bases). CDR3 size: 16 residues. Germline V CDR1 and CDR2: ENHRY, SYGVKD. With 3 bases removed from V and 1 base from J, the gap between germline ends came to 13 bases. CDR3 residues: CAISESSGRSYNEQFF. The CDR3 region has the DNA TGTGCCATCAGTGAAAGTAGCGGCCGATCCTACAATGAGCAGTTCTTC.

The chain recombines TRBV3-1 (or the pseudogene TRBV3-2) with TRBJ1-2; D gene uncertain. This CDR3 contains 13 residues. V gave up 0 bases and J gave up 4 bases, with 6 bases separating them. Germline lookup yields CDR1 LGHDT and CDR2 YNNKEL (reference sequence). DNA of the CDR3: TGTGCCAGCAGCCAAGATGGCAGCTATGGCTACACCTTC. This sequence encodes CASSQDGSYGYTF.

This rearrangement joins TRBV3-1 (or the pseudogene TRBV3-2) to TRBJ2-7, with a tentative D call TRBD2 (5 bases). Germline CDR1 LGHDT, CDR2 YNNKEL (reference sequence). This CDR3 has 15 residues. Between the trimmed V and J ends, which lost 1 base and 3 bases, there was a span of 13 bases. In DNA, the CDR3 is TGTGCCAGCAGCCAAGCGGGGATATCTCTCTACGAGCAGTACTTC. It yields the protein CASSQAGISLYEQYF.

The gene calls are TRBV18 and TRBJ2-1, with D unresolved. V dropped 4 bases and J dropped 5 bases, with 9 bases sitting between them. Germline CDR1 reads KGHSH; CDR2 reads LQKENI. CDR3 length: 13 residues. CDR3: CASSQSRDNEQFF. The CDR3 bases are TGTGCCAGCTCACAATCCCGGGACAATGAGCAGTTCTTC.

The chain has TRBV9 and TRBJ2-7; the match to TRBD2 covers 7 bases. The germline gives CDR1 SGDLS, CDR2 YYNGEE. The CDR3 loop spans 16 amino acids. With V trimmed by 4 bases and J by 0 bases, 10 bases remained unmatched. The CDR3 bases are TGTGCCAGCAGCCCCCGGGTGGGCGGGAGCTCCTACGAGCAGTACTTC. Protein product: CASSPRVGGSSYEQYF.

This sequence joins TRBV7-9 and TRBJ1-6, with a weak D call TRBD1 (6 bases). The CDR3 totals 16 residues. The ends were cut back, 5 bases at V and 5 bases at J, with 16 bases in the middle. Per germline, CDR1 SEHNR and CDR2 FQNEAQ (reference sequence). The CDR3 DNA is TGTGCCAGCAGCCCACGAGGACAGATTAATAATTCACCCCTCCACTTT. Protein: CASSPRGQINNSPLHF.

The chain is built from TRBV11-2 and TRBJ2-7; TRBD2 aligns across 11 bases. Looked up from germline, CDR1 is SGHAT and CDR2 is FQNNGV. With V trimmed by 8 bases and J by 4 bases, 7 bases remained unmatched. The CDR3 consists of 14 residues. DNA for the CDR3: TGTGCCAGCCTTGGGGTAGCGGGAGGGTACGAGCAGTACTTC. Translation gives CASLGVAGGYEQYF.

V is TRBV7-2 and J is TRBJ2-7, with TRBD2 identical over 14 bases. Germline values: CDR1 SGHTA, CDR2 FQGNSA. The CDR3 spans 18 residues. J lost 4 bases, V lost 4 bases, and 12 bases had no gene match. CDR3 protein: CASSSPGLAGVHRYEQYF. As DNA, the CDR3 is TGTGCCAGCAGCTCGCCGGGACTAGCGGGAGTTCACAGGTACGAGCAGTACTTC.

A single count supports this clone. This chain connects TRBV30 to TRBJ1-1; D remains ambiguous. The CDR3 contains 14 residues. Germline V gives CDR1 GTSNPN, CDR2 SVGIG (reference sequence). The germline V and J ends were trimmed by 3 bases and 0 bases, with 11 bases remaining between them. CDR3 protein: CAWRLQTMNTEAFF. In DNA, the CDR3 is TGTGCCTGGAGGCTACAGACCATGAACACTGAAGCTTTCTTT. Variable domain in full (rest from reference TRBV30 and TRBJ1-1): SQTIHQWPATLVQPVGSPLSLECTVEGTSNPNLYWYRQAAGRGLQLLFYSVGIGQISSEVPQNLSASRPQDRQFILSSKKLLLSDSGFYLCAWRLQTMNTEAFFGQGTRLTVV.